This T cell receptor beta chain was obtained from a study of technical replicates of blood from a few donors (dated by TCRdb to 2016 to 2017). Libraries were prepared through the immunoSEQ multiplex PCR assay. TCRdb re-hosts the immuneACCESS table, in-frame sequences only. Its copies lack some clones; in the studies checked, an unresolved V gene accounts for under half of them, and the cause for the rest is not known. Present in this sample are over 55,000 clones, about 89% of which were seen just once. The ten largest clonotypes hold approximately 5.2% of the sample. The CDR3 starts with the cysteine, ends with the phenylalanine, and has 15 residues. Just CDR3 DNA is preserved here, 45 bases in frame from base 1. Looking up the germline V gene yields CDR1 SGHDT and CDR2 YYEEEE. Deletion took 5 bases off V and 0 bases off J, with a span of 14 bases between the germline ends. This clone appeared a few times. Which antigen it targets is not known. Base qualities were left out, and no much larger clone turns up one base away.

The sequence was collected from a human donor in good health. Some clones in this sample may be carry-over from other donors' samples. The source material was PBMCs. The receptor chain draws on TRBV5-6 and TRBJ1-1, with no confident D gene call. Here is the DNA: TGTGCCAGCAGGGCGGCGGATAGGTTGAACACTGAAGCTTTCTTT. The encoded protein is CASRAADRLNTEAFF.